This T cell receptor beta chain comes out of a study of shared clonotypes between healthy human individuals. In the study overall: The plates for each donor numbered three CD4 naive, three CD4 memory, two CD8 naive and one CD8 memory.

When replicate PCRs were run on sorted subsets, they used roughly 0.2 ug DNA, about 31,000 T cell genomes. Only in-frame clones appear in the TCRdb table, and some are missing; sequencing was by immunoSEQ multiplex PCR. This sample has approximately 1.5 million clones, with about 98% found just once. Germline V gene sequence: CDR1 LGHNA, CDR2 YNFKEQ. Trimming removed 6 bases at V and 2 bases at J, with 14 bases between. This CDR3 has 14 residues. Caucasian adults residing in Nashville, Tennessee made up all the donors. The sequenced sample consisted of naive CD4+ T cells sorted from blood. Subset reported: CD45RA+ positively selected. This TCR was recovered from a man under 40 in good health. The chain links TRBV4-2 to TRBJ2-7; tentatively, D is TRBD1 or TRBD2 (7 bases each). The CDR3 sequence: CASSPGGTAYEQYF. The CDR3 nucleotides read TGTGCCAGCAGTCCCGGGGGGACAGCCTACGAGCAGTACTTC.